The present T cell receptor beta chain was sequenced within a study of blood T cell repertoires in COVID-19 (dated by TCRdb to 2019 to 2021). For context, the study as a whole: Samples from collaborators originated in the United States, Italy and Spain and spanned both the acute and convalescent phases of COVID-19. Where HLA class I and class II types were available, the types were taken from metadata supplied by the sample provider, not from assay-based typing. Deeply sampled blood TCRbeta repertoires from subjects exposed to, actively infected with, or recovered from COVID-19 were included in the dataset. Samples came from the ongoing ImmuneRACE study (first 160 participants) plus 1,254 subjects from 6 global collaborators. The repertoires were made available in a free public database intended to serve as a resource for research on the immune response to SARS-CoV-2. The material from the prospective study consisted of cDNA or gDNA derived from T cells, B-cell-depleted T cells, or PBMCs. Sample metadata almost always included a de-identified subject ID, COVID-19 status, age in years and sex. Study-wide conclusions, independent of this receptor: The amount of clinical and demographic metadata varied by source and participant and was provided uncurated.

CDR1 and CDR2, looked up from the germline V gene, are SGHRS and YFSETQ. The junction shows trimming of 5 bases on V and 3 bases on J, plus 9 bases between the germline ends. Measured from the cysteine to the phenylalanine, the CDR3 is 13 residues long. This entry keeps only the CDR3 DNA: 39 bases, framed from base 1. The immunoSEQ Assay, a bias-controlled multiplex PCR, was used to amplify TCRbeta CDR3 regions from genomic DNA. The authors processed their data as follows. Within the assay, amplification of reference gene primers was used to estimate how many nucleated cells each sample contained. Sequence reads were collapsed and filtered to measure the absolute abundance of every unique TCRbeta CDR3 rearrangement. For each sample, productive Simpson clonality was calculated by taking the square root of Simpson's diversity index across productive rearrangements. What TCRdb holds here is the immuneACCESS table cut down to in-frame rearrangements. Part of the clones is not present; checked against another copy, under half of the missing clones reflect an unresolved V gene, and the others are unexplained. D and trimming come from the DNA, and the V and J calls and clone size come from that table. This sample is represented by approximately 140,000 clones; roughly 82% of them were singletons. The ten largest clonotypes hold 13% to 15% of the sample.

This clone was seen a single time. The specificity of this receptor is unknown. No base-level quality is on record; no much larger clone is a single base apart. Collaborating institutions collected whole blood in K2EDTA tubes following their own protocols. For TCRbeta analysis, collaborators shipped samples in one of three forms: frozen whole blood, isolated PBMCs, or DNA extracted from either of those sample types. The sample was peripheral blood. This sequence uses TRBV5-1 and TRBJ2-1, with a weak D call of TRBD1 (6 bases match). This sequence originates from a human donor with acute or convalescent COVID-19. The donor label of this sample is uncertain. The CDR3 here reads CASRPQGYNEQFF. The sequenced DNA is TGCGCCAGCAGGCCACAGGGCTACAATGAGCAGTTCTTC. The CDR3 plus the reference TRBV5-1 and TRBJ2-1 genes for the other parts give the full variable domain: KAGVTQTPRYLIKTRGQQVTLSCSPISGHRSVSWYQQTPGQGLQFLFEYFSETQRNKGNFPGRFSGRQFSNSRSEMNVSTLELGDSALYLCASRPQGYNEQFFGPGTRLTVL.